This is a list of T cell receptor beta chains from one sample in a study of regulatory T cells in long-lasting Graves disease. TCRdb ran MiXCR on the multiplex PCR reads and lists one entry per CDR3 protein. The table records approximately 480,000 distinct CDR3 sequences, about a sixth of them present only once. The sample also formed part of further work on T cells in Graves' hyperthyroidism and ophthalmopathy.

The specimen was peripheral blood mononuclear cells (PBMCs), collected at new diagnosis, from a patient treated with antithyroid drugs. These receptors all stem from a man between 40 and 49 years old with Graves disease. Both conserved end residues are part of each CDR3. The order of the fields is clone size, J gene, V gene, D gene, CDR3 protein, CDR3 DNA. The D gene is left open where the match is weak. Some rows mark clone size as missing; the rest say once, few, many or name a class of expanded clone.

>-|TRBJ2-2|TRBV27|-
CASSFLPGSSSTGELFF
TGTGCCAGCAGTTTCCTTCCGGGATCTTCGAGCACCGGGGAGCTGTTTTTT
>many|TRBJ2-5|TRBV7-8|-
CASSLVGGLPETQYF
TGTGCCAGCAGCTTAGTAGGGGGGCTTCCAGAGACCCAGTACTTC
>-|TRBJ2-1|TRBV12-3/TRBV12-4|-
CASSLNGRQFF
TGTGCCAGCAGTTTAAATGGACGGCAGTTCTTC
>few|TRBJ2-7|TRBV29-1|-
CSVVQAYEQYF
TGCAGCGTTGTCCAGGCCTACGAGCAGTACTTC
>-|TRBJ2-2|TRBV20-1|-
CSARDLSGTNTGELFF
TGCAGTGCTAGAGATCTTTCGGGGACAAACACCGGGGAGCTGTTTTTT
>many|TRBJ2-7|TRBV6-5|TRBD2
CASSYSSGSSYEQYF
TGTGCCAGCAGTTACTCTAGCGGGAGCTCCTACGAGCAGTACTTC
>-|TRBJ1-2|TRBV15|-
CATSRDPGREGYGYTF
TGTGCCACCAGCAGAGATCCCGGCAGGGAGGGCTATGGCTACACCTTC
>many|TRBJ2-7|TRBV6-1|TRBD2
CASSEALASGLYEQYF
TGTGCCAGCAGTGAAGCGCTGGCTAGCGGACTCTACGAGCAGTACTTC
>-|TRBJ2-5|TRBV10-3|-
CAISESVRGTQYF
TGTGCCATCAGTGAGTCAGTTCGAGGGACCCAGTACTTC
>many|TRBJ2-3|TRBV5-1|TRBD2
CASSTSGSPADTQYF
TGCGCCAGCAGCACTAGCGGGAGTCCCGCAGATACGCAGTATTTT
>few|TRBJ2-5|TRBV6-1|TRBD2
CASSEGVLAGVGETQYF
TGTGCCAGCAGTGAAGGGGTCCTAGCGGGAGTAGGTGAGACCCAGTACTTC
>few|TRBJ2-3|TRBV20-1|TRBD2
CSADGRLAGYEDTQYF
TGCAGTGCCGATGGAAGACTAGCGGGATATGAGGATACGCAGTATTTT
>few|TRBJ1-5|TRBV6-5|-
CASSWDGSNQPQHF
TGTGCCAGCAGTTGGGACGGGAGCAATCAGCCCCAGCATTTT
>many|TRBJ2-5|TRBV20-1|-
CSASVTGTPQETQYF
TGCAGTGCCTCCGTCACAGGGACGCCGCAAGAGACCCAGTACTTC
>many|TRBJ2-7|TRBV20-1|TRBD2
CSARALAGGYEQYF
TGCAGTGCTAGAGCCCTAGCGGGAGGTTACGAGCAGTACTTC
>many|TRBJ2-7|TRBV28|-
CASKASWGAPGYEQYF
TGTGCCAGCAAAGCCTCGTGGGGGGCCCCGGGGTACGAGCAGTACTTC
>-|TRBJ2-3|TRBV4-2|TRBD2
CASSQPGTTGDTQYF
TGTGCCAGCAGCCAACCCGGGACTACCGGAGATACGCAGTATTTT
>many|TRBJ2-2|TRBV24-1|-
CATSEAGTNSGELFF
TGTGCCACCAGTGAGGCCGGGACAAATTCCGGGGAGCTGTTTTTT
>many|TRBJ2-7|TRBV11-2|TRBD2
CASRLAGGTYEQYF
TGTGCCAGCAGACTAGCGGGAGGGACCTACGAGCAGTACTTC
>few|TRBJ2-5|TRBV5-1|TRBD1
CASSSKGQGLWETQYF
TGCGCCAGCAGCTCCAAGGGACAGGGCCTGTGGGAGACCCAGTACTTC
>few|TRBJ2-7|TRBV20-1|TRBD2
CSARGGSGRGYEQYF
TGCAGTGCTAGAGGAGGTAGCGGGAGGGGTTACGAGCAGTACTTC
>-|TRBJ1-1|TRBV19|-
CASSWDTGANTEAFF
TGTGCCAGTAGCTGGGACACTGGAGCTAACACTGAAGCTTTCTTT
>-|TRBJ1-1|TRBV29-1|TRBD1
CSVYRGRVATEAFF
TGCAGCGTGTACAGGGGGCGGGTGGCGACTGAAGCTTTCTTT
>many|TRBJ2-3|TRBV6-2/TRBV6-3|TRBD1
CASSRTGQGSDTQYF
TGTGCCAGCAGTCGTACGGGACAGGGGTCAGATACGCAGTATTTT
>few|TRBJ2-2|TRBV6-1|-
CATSRGPRADGELFF
TGTGCCACCTCTCGAGGGCCAAGGGCGGACGGGGAGCTGTTTTTT
>-|TRBJ1-4|TRBV9|-
CASSDGGGEKLFF
TGTGCCAGCAGCGACGGGGGAGGTGAAAAACTGTTTTTT
>-|TRBJ2-7|TRBV6-1|TRBD1
CASRDRGDHEQYF
TGTGCCAGCAGGGACAGGGGGGACCACGAGCAGTACTTC
>many|TRBJ1-1|TRBV20-1|-
CSARLTEAFF
TGCAGTGCTAGGCTCACTGAAGCTTTCTTT
>many|TRBJ2-1|TRBV20-1|TRBD2
CSAGLASSYNEQFF
TGCAGTGCGGGACTAGCGTCCTCCTACAATGAGCAGTTCTTC
>-|TRBJ2-3|TRBV29-1|TRBD2
CSVPRDYLTDTQYF
TGCAGCGTGCCTCGGGACTACCTCACAGATACGCAGTATTTT
>-|TRBJ2-1|TRBV10-2|TRBD2
CASRFSGSHNEQFF
TGCGCCAGCCGGTTTAGCGGGAGCCACAATGAGCAGTTCTTC
>many|TRBJ2-3|TRBV20-1|-
CSARVEFSDTQYF
TGCAGTGCTAGAGTCGAGTTTTCAGATACGCAGTATTTT